Below are 10 T cell receptor beta chains sequenced from a single sample in a study of cytomegalovirus exposure and HLA in healthy donors. It was with 60 Vbeta and 13 Jbeta primers that the PCR ran. Clones were sequenced by immunoSEQ multiplex PCR, and TCRdb holds only the in-frame ones, with some missing. The data hold about 100,000 clones, with 85% observed a single time. Source material: PBMCs. The receptor set was obtained from a man aged 25-45 years in good health and CMV-seronegative.

The chain employs TRBV6-5 and TRBJ1-4, with D tentatively TRBD1 (6 bases). CDR1 MNHEY and CDR2 SVGAGI come from the germline V gene. The CDR3 runs 14 residues. The V end was cut by 5 bases, the J end by 10 bases, with 17 bases between. Here the CDR3 DNA reads TGTGCCAGCAGTGGAGTAGGGGGGGATGGAAAACTGTTTTTT. Protein sequence: CASSGVGGDGKLFF.

The gene calls are TRBV9 and TRBJ2-7; TRBD1 matches at 8 bases. Germline V CDR1 and CDR2: SGDLS, YYNGEE. The CDR3 has 13 residues. The J segment lost 5 bases and the V segment lost 3 bases, leaving 4 bases of the junction unmatched. In DNA form, the CDR3 reads TGTGCCAGCAGCGAAGGACAGGGAGACGAGCAGTACTTC. It encodes CASSEGQGDEQYF.

The CDR3 region has the DNA TGTGCCAGCTCACCGTTGGGAGGGAACACTAATGAAAAACTGTTTTTT. Protein: CASSPLGGNTNEKLFF. The chain uses TRBV18 and TRBJ1-4; D is ambiguous. The CDR3 is made up of 16 amino acids. Trimming shortened V by 3 bases and J by 2 bases, and 13 bases separated the two germline ends. Germline CDR1 KGHSH, CDR2 LQKENI.

J is TRBJ1-1 and V is TRBV6-6, with D possibly TRBD1 on 5 matching bases. V was trimmed by 6 bases and J by 1 base, leaving 12 bases between them. The CDR3 spans 14 residues. Germline V gives CDR1 MNHNY, CDR2 SVGAGI (reference sequence). The CDR3 DNA is TGTGCCAGCAGGGCAGGGAAGGCGAACACTGAAGCTTTCTTT. Protein: CASRAGKANTEAFF.

This chain links TRBV10-3 with TRBJ1-2; D possibly corresponds to TRBD1 (6 bases). CDR1 is ENHRY and CDR2 is SYGVKD in the germline V gene. The length of the CDR3 is 15 residues. Trimming pared 5 bases from V and 2 bases from J, leaving 15 bases between. CDR3 sequence (DNA): TGTGCCATCAGTAAAGCAGGGGAATTAAACTATGGCTACACCTTC. Amino acids: CAISKAGELNYGYTF.

J is TRBJ1-5 and V is TRBV5-6, with 7 bases matching TRBD1. J was trimmed by 5 bases and V by 7 bases; bases with no gene match: 9. The CDR3 totals 14 residues. CDR1 SGHDT and CDR2 YYEEEE come from the germline V gene. CDR3 amino acids: CASGRQGRDQPQHF. DNA for the CDR3: TGTGCCAGCGGAAGACAGGGTAGGGATCAGCCCCAGCATTTT.

This clone was detected once. The chain carries TRBV19 and TRBJ1-6; TRBD1 matches 10 bases. The trim removed 6 bases at V and 4 bases at J, leaving 15 bases unmatched. This CDR3 spans 19 amino acids. Germline V gives CDR1 LNHDA, CDR2 SQIVND (reference sequence). CDR3 residues: CASSIMIYGTGAYNSPLHF. The CDR3 DNA is TGTGCCAGTAGCATAATGATCTATGGGACAGGGGCATATAATTCACCCCTCCACTTT.

V and J are TRBV5-5 and TRBJ1-1, with TRBD1 matching 8 bases. V trimming: 0 bases; J trimming: 3 bases; junction bases outside the gene matches: 7. CDR3 size: 16 residues. Germline V CDR1 and CDR2: SGHKS, YYEKEE (reference sequence). The CDR3: CASSLERTGSYTEAFF. The CDR3 DNA reads as TGTGCCAGCAGCTTGGAAAGGACAGGGTCGTACACTGAAGCTTTCTTT.

The chain links TRBV4-2 to TRBJ2-3, with TRBD2 matching 10 bases. The CDR3 extends over 20 amino acids. CDR1 and CDR2 from the germline V gene are LGHNA and YNFKEQ. Trimming cost V 0 bases and J 0 bases; bases outside gene matches: 12. The DNA of the CDR3 is TGTGCCAGCAGCCAAGATAGGCTAGCGGGAGATATTACTAGCACAGATACGCAGTATTTT. Translating gives CASSQDRLAGDITSTDTQYF.

The chain links TRBV6-4 to TRBJ2-1; the match to TRBD2 covers 7 bases. V lost 0 bases, J lost 4 bases, and 6 bases stayed unmatched. CDR3 length: 16 amino acids. CDR1 is MRHNA and CDR2 is SNTAGT in the germline V gene. The CDR3 loop is CASSDSASGGYNEQFF. For the CDR3, the DNA is TGTGCCAGCAGTGACTCGGCTAGCGGAGGATACAATGAGCAGTTCTTC.